Detailed here is one T cell receptor (beta chain). This clonotype was detected only a few times. What this receptor recognizes is not known. No per-base quality is available; no much larger clone lies one base away. This sample is part of a study of vaccination and CD4 T cells after COVID-19 (dated by TCRdb to 2022 to 2024). General notes on the study: In the convalescent cohort there were six males and four females, among whom were two Hispanic individuals, seven Caucasians, two Asians and one multiracial person. Overlapping spike peptide pools from SARS-CoV-2 and from the common cold coronaviruses HCoV-NL63, HCoV-OC43 and HCoV-229E were used as culture stimuli. Post-COVID blood samples from convalescent patients were collected a median of roughly 100 days after diagnosis, with a range of roughly 35 to 170 days. In approximately eleven COVID-19 convalescent patients and a few infection-naive healthy vaccine recipients, the spike-specific CD4+ TCR repertoire before mRNA vaccination was compared with the repertoire after mRNA vaccination. Participants got two doses of the Pfizer-BioNTech BNT162b2 vaccine (n=8) or two doses of the Moderna mRNA-1273 vaccine (n=2). Control cultures received a CEFX viral epitope pool as the positive control, an HIV-1 Nef peptide pool as the negative control, or no peptide. Post-vaccine blood samples were taken a median of 72 days after the second vaccine dose, with a range of 14 to 241 days. In an earlier paper using these donors, memory CD4+ T cell crossreactivity between SARS-CoV-2 and common cold coronavirus spike proteins was assessed at the TCR clonotype level.

Library construction relied on PCR. At the Johns Hopkins FTIC core, DNA from the cultured CD4+ T cells underwent TCR sequencing with the Oncomine TCR Beta short-read assay. Genomic DNA was extracted from the cultured CD4+ T cells with the QIAamp micro DNA kit. Oncomine TCR Beta libraries made from cultured CD4+ T cells were pooled using unique dual indexes and sequenced on an Illumina iSeq 100. As for the original processing: Non-productive sequences were removed, and CDR3s that did not start with C, did not end with F or W, or were shorter than 7 amino acids were discarded. The MANAFEST web application was used to identify antigen-specific clonotypes by comparing peptide-stimulated wells against reference wells and other culture wells. For a clone to be called positive, the clone needed an FDR below 0.05, an odds ratio above 5, and a productive frequency above 0.1% in at least two of three replicate wells. A clonotype was classed as cross-reactive if the clonotype showed significant expansion both in SARS-CoV-2 spike wells and in at least one common cold coronavirus spike condition. Levenshtein distances (stringdist) and unrooted phylogenetic trees (ape) in R version 3.6.1 were used to assess CDR3 homology. The public reads were run again by TCRdb, first through fastp at Q25 and then through MiXCR, and only productive beta chains were kept. Rows are combined by CDR3 protein, so each entry shows the most common genes and DNA. The V and J calls were not made by the authors but by TCRdb's processing. In all, the sample holds thousands of distinct CDR3 sequences, and roughly 27% of those were seen once. The ten most abundant clones make up about 18% of the sample.

The paper's findings and limits, for the study overall: Only a relatively small number of convalescent patients were included in the study, and early timepoints following natural infection were not analyzed. Of the vaccine-specific clones found in convalescent patients, nearly all (304 of 307) were mono-reactive for SARS-CoV-2 spike instead of being cross-reactive with common cold coronaviruses. Among convalescent patients, a median about 86% of the SARS-CoV-2-reactive clones seen after vaccination appeared only after vaccination, which suggests priming specific to the vaccine. An increase in the median number of SARS-CoV-2-reactive clonotypes from approximately 20 after infection to 38 after vaccination was observed, but the change was not found to be significant.

From the cysteine up to the phenylalanine, the CDR3 has a length of 14 residues. Just the 42-base CDR3 DNA is kept, in frame starting at base 1. V ends up 4 bases short and J 6 bases short, with an unmatched junction base count of 6. The germline V gene provides CDR1 SGHRS and CDR2 YFSETQ. What the treatment or condition label conveys for this sample: roughly 10-day PBMC culture with coronavirus spike peptide pools or control peptides (ViraFEST assay). CD4+ T cells from unexposed donors were collected before the COVID-19 pandemic (2011-2018). To expand antigen-specific T cells with peptide pools and then pick out the expanded clonotypes through TCR sequencing, the study relied on the ViraFEST assay. Some 2 million PBMCs per well were cultured in IMDM with approximately 5.5% human AB serum and roughly 9.3 IU/ml IL-2, plus 10 ug/ml peptide pools. Half of the culture medium was replaced with fresh IL-2-containing medium on days 3 and 7. CD4+ T cells were isolated after approximately ten days of culture through negative selection using the EasySep CD4+ T cell isolation kit. As cell number allowed, CD4+ T cells from unexposed donors were tested for reactivity to SARS-CoV-2 S and N and to four common cold coronavirus spike pools. Ficoll-Paque Plus gradient centrifugation was used to isolate PBMCs from whole blood, and the isolated PBMCs were then either used fresh or cryopreserved at -140C. In general, triplicate wells were set up for every culture condition. The leukapheresis product for the unexposed donors was obtained through commercial purchase.

The V gene is TRBV5-1 and the J gene is TRBJ1-2, and 10 bases in between align with TRBD1. Sequences were obtained from CD4+ T cells from blood, cultured in vitro. This TCR was sampled from a human donor in good health. The CDR3 here reads CASSLTGTGDGYTF. In nucleotide form, the sequence is TGCGCCAGCAGCCTGACCGGGACAGGGGATGGCTACACCTTC.